This T cell receptor (beta chain) was found in a study of T cell clones after liver transplantation. Study as a whole: TCRbeta sequencing after a pre-transplant mixed lymphocyte reaction identified graft-donor-reactive clones, later tracked in post-transplant blood. Without induction therapy, subjects received standard immunosuppression until 12-24 months post-transplant. Blood was drawn pre-transplant, before withdrawal, and after full or failed withdrawal.

Assay: immunoSEQ multiplex PCR; the TCRdb copy retains only in-frame clones and omits some. Of some 59,000 clones in the sample, 71% were seen once. Germline assignment: CDR1 MNHEY and CDR2 SMNVEV (reference sequence). This CDR3 is 15 amino acids long. Trimming at V came to 4 bases and at J to 3 bases, leaving 6 bases not matched to a gene. This clonotype was sampled from a human donor who received a liver transplant. The rearrangement uses TRBV27 and TRBJ1-5, with 7 bases fitting TRBD1. Sequenced here: CD4+ T cells from blood, sampled before liver transplant. Written as DNA, the CDR3 is TGTGCCAGCAGTTCCGTTGACAGGGACAATCAGCCCCAGCATTTT. Amino acids: CASSSVDRDNQPQHF.